This T cell receptor beta chain was recorded in a study of blood T cell repertoires in COVID-19. Study context: Donors in the United States, Italy and Spain gave samples during acute or convalescent COVID-19. T cells, B-cell-depleted T cells, or PBMCs supplied cDNA or gDNA.

The CDR3 runs to 18 residues. The V gene's germline CDR1 is MDHEN and CDR2 SYDVKM. The trim removed 2 bases at V and 2 bases at J, leaving 12 bases unmatched. In the study's own analysis: Nucleated cell counts were estimated from reference gene primer amplification. Only in-frame clones appear in the TCRdb table, and some are missing; sequencing was by immunoSEQ multiplex PCR. V, J and clone size are taken as reported in that table, and D and trimming were inferred from the DNA itself. Of 250,000 or so clones listed, roughly 86% are singletons. This chain connects TRBV28 to TRBJ2-1, with 7 nucleotides matching TRBD2. The TCR originated in a woman under 30 who had recovered from COVID-19. Specimen: PBMCs or T cells enriched from blood (not recorded which). This CDR3 reads CASSLQLGGLGPYNEQFF. CDR3 DNA: TGTGCCAGCAGTTTACAGTTGGGAGGACTAGGTCCCTACAATGAGCAGTTCTTC.